The 19 T cell receptor beta chains given below trace back to one sample, sequenced in a study of molecular identifiers for immune sequencing clone quantification. TCRdb reprocessed the PCR reads with MiXCR, giving one entry per CDR3 protein. This sample has around 300,000 distinct CDR3 sequences, with 24% found just once. Sample: naive CD8+ T cells from blood, with Jurkat cell RNA spiked in. Subset here: FACS-sorted CD8+CD4-CCR7+CD45RA+ naive T cells. The receptors here all came from a human donor in good health. Some libraries in this study had Jurkat cell RNA spiked in.

Worth noting for this clonotype: A much larger clone differs from this one at a single base, so this may be a read error. The V call is TRBV4-1, the J call TRBJ2-3; D may correspond to TRBD1 or TRBD2 (6 bases each). The V gene's germline CDR1 is MGHRA and CDR2 YSYEKL. The CDR3 totals 16 residues. The CDR3 DNA reads as TGCGCCAGCGGCCAAGGGGCGGGGCAGGGGACAGATACGCAGTATTTT. This translates into CASGQGAGQGTDTQYF.

This chain uses TRBV19 with TRBJ2-3, with unresolved D. V lost 7 bases to trimming and J lost 4 bases, with 9 bases between them. The germline V gene encodes CDR1 LNHDA and CDR2 SQIVND (reference sequence). CDR3 size: 12 residues. CDR3 sequence (DNA): TGTGCCAGTACCCAACCCCCAGATACGCAGTATTTT. It codes for CASTQPPDTQYF.

The chain joins TRBV7-6 to TRBJ2-5; D gene ambiguous. V was pared by 5 bases and J by 4 bases, with 14 bases between. This CDR3 region has 14 residues. Germline CDR1 and CDR2: SGHVS and FNYEAQ. The DNA for the CDR3 is TGTGCCAGCAGCCCTGGGATTTTCGGAGAGACCCAGTACTTC. The encoded protein is CASSPGIFGETQYF.

The rearrangement links TRBV18 to TRBJ2-7, with 9 bases aligning to TRBD1. Germline values: CDR1 KGHSH, CDR2 LQKENI. The CDR3 consists of 16 residues. V lost 2 bases, J lost 4 bases, and 9 bases stayed unmatched. The CDR3 sequence is CASSPTGTGWQYEQYF. CDR3 sequence (DNA): TGTGCCAGCTCACCAACGGGGACAGGGTGGCAGTACGAGCAGTACTTC.

This clonotype showed up just a few times. The V and J genes are TRBV2 and TRBJ2-1, with D perhaps matching TRBD2 (6 bases). CDR1 is SNHLY and CDR2 is FYNNEI in the germline V gene. V gave up 1 base and J gave up 4 bases, with 8 bases separating them. This CDR3 has 14 residues. This chain's CDR3 is CASSEGGEYNEQFF. The CDR3 region has the DNA TGTGCCAGCAGTGAAGGGGGGGAGTACAATGAGCAGTTCTTC.

This clonotype was observed a few times. The V gene is TRBV4-3, the J gene TRBJ1-1; the D gene is possibly TRBD1 (5 bases). Germline assignment: CDR1 LGHNA and CDR2 YSLEER. The CDR3 consists of 14 residues. V lost 1 base to trimming and J lost 5 bases, with 11 bases between them. CDR3 in DNA: TGCGCCAGCAGCCAAGGAGGGGTAGAGACTGAAGCTTTCTTT. Residues: CASSQGGVETEAFF.

This clonotype was detected a few times. V and J are TRBV6-5 and TRBJ2-7; 14 bases agree with TRBD2. CDR1 is MNHEY, CDR2 SVGAGI, per germline. J was trimmed by 2 bases and V by 5 bases; bases with no gene match: 8. This CDR3 is 17 amino acids long. DNA for the CDR3: TGTGCCAGCAGTGGCCGGACTAGCGGGAGGCGAGCCTACGAGCAGTACTTC. Its protein is CASSGRTSGRRAYEQYF.

V usage is TRBV11-2 and J usage is TRBJ2-2; 10 bases align to TRBD1. The CDR3 contains 20 residues. Per the germline V gene, CDR1 is SGHAT and CDR2 is FQNNGV. Trimming took 8 bases from V and 3 from J; bases not matched to a gene: 21. The CDR3 region has the DNA TGTGCCAGCGGCGTTCCACTTGACAGGGGGCAGATTTTCTACACCGGGGAGCTGTTTTTT. Amino acid sequence: CASGVPLDRGQIFYTGELFF. The variable domain in full, with the rest retrieved from reference TRBV11-2 and TRBJ2-2, is EAGVAQSPRYKIIEKRQSVAFWCNPISGHATLYWYQQILGQGPKLLIQFQNNGVVDDSQLPKDRFSAERLKGVDSTLKIQPAKLEDSAVYLCASGVPLDRGQIFYTGELFFGEGSRLTVL.

This clonotype came up many times. The J gene is TRBJ2-5, the V gene TRBV7-2, with 10 positions matching TRBD2. Per germline, CDR1 SGHTA and CDR2 FQGNSA. Trimming took 4 bases from V and 2 from J; bases not matched to a gene: 1. The CDR3 totals 14 residues. The CDR3 nucleotides are TGTGCCAGCAGCTATAGCGGGGGGCAAGAGACCCAGTACTTC. This gives the protein CASSYSGGQETQYF.

This clonotype was recorded only once. The chain joins TRBV28 to TRBJ2-5; no clear D gene. The CDR3 is 14 amino acids. Germline CDR1 and CDR2: MDHEN and SYDVKM. V shed 5 bases and J shed 5 bases, with 15 bases lying between them. CDR3 residues: CASSPRGPWETQYF. CDR3 nucleotides: TGTGCCAGCAGTCCTCGAGGACCCTGGGAGACCCAGTACTTC. The full variable domain, rest sourced from reference TRBV28 and TRBJ2-5, is DVKVTQSSRYLVKRTGEKVFLECVQDMDHENMFWYRQDPGLGLRLIYFSYDVKMKEKGDIPEGYSVSREKKERFSLILESASTNQTSMYLCASSPRGPWETQYFGPGTRLLVL.

As concerns this clonotype: It is likely a read error: a sequence one base away is far more abundant. This sequence joins TRBV9 and TRBJ2-7; D might be TRBD2 (6 bases). The germline CDR1 and CDR2 sequences are SGDLS and YYNGEE. This CDR3 has 13 amino acids. The V and J ends lost 6 bases and 2 bases respectively, with 12 bases between them. The CDR3 nucleotides are TGTGCCAGCAACCCCCCGGGGGCCTACGAGCAGTACTTC. Translating gives CASNPPGAYEQYF.

The gene calls are TRBV29-1 and TRBJ2-1, with D perhaps matching TRBD1 (5 bases). Trimming stripped 8 bases from V and 4 bases from J, with 9 bases between. Germline-derived CDR1 and CDR2 are SQVTM and ANQGSEA. This CDR3 has 11 residues. The CDR3 sequence is CSSRDYNEQFF. CDR3 nucleotide sequence: TGCAGCTCCAGGGATTACAATGAGCAGTTCTTC.

This clonotype was detected many times. The CDR3 protein is CASSLGVGGAQYF. The CDR3 DNA follows: TGTGCCAGCAGTTTGGGAGTTGGGGGGGCCCAGTACTTC. The chain carries TRBV27 and TRBJ2-5; 7 nucleotides match TRBD2. Losses at the gene ends were 3 bases for V and 9 bases for J; bases not matched to a gene: 7. This CDR3 is 13 amino acids long. Germline loops: CDR1 MNHEY, CDR2 SMNVEV (reference sequence).

At least ten counts were recorded for this clonotype. V gene TRBV5-1 combines with J gene TRBJ2-5; 14 bases match TRBD2. Trimming removed 4 bases from V and 0 bases from J; junction bases left unmatched: 8. The length of the CDR3 is 18 residues. CDR1 SGHRS and CDR2 YFSETQ come from the germline V gene. The CDR3 here is CASSLEWTSGRYQETQYF. CDR3 nucleotides: TGCGCCAGCAGCCTGGAATGGACTAGCGGGAGGTACCAAGAGACCCAGTACTTC.

This clonotype was seen only a few times. The junction departs from germline at one end; a sequencing error may be responsible. The rearrangement links TRBV6-1 to TRBJ1-1; D is undetermined. Germline V gene data show CDR1 as MNHNS and CDR2 as SASEGT. The CDR3 contains 13 residues. CDR3 DNA sequence: TGTGCCAGCAGTGGGGGTATTCTCACTGGAGCTTTCTTT. It encodes CASSGGILTGAFF.

This clonotype was detected only a few times. The chain has TRBV6-2 or TRBV6-3 and TRBJ1-5; weak D call: TRBD1 (5 bases). V lost 6 bases to trimming and J lost 2 bases, with 11 bases between them. Germline lookup yields CDR1 MNHEY and CDR2 SVGEGT. CDR3 length: 14 residues. The chain's CDR3 is CASREVGGNQPQHF. For the CDR3, the DNA is TGTGCCAGCAGAGAGGTAGGGGGCAATCAGCCCCAGCATTTT.

This clonotype was detected ten times or more. V gene TRBV27 combines with J gene TRBJ1-1; D is possibly TRBD1 (5 bases). Trimming took off 5 bases at V and 0 bases at J, with 13 bases between the two ends. Germline V CDR1 and CDR2: MNHEY, SMNVEV (reference sequence). The CDR3 covers 15 residues. The CDR3 DNA is TGTGCCAGCAGTCCCGGACACCCGATGAACACTGAAGCTTTCTTT. It specifies CASSPGHPMNTEAFF.

A note on this clonotype: Given a much more abundant clone one base away, this may be a read error. The missing conserved phenylalanine or tryptophan at the end of this CDR3 makes a read error likely. The chain is built from TRBV4-3 and TRBJ1-2; no reliable D call. The germline V gene encodes CDR1 LGHNA and CDR2 YSLEER. Trimming took 0 bases from V and 0 from J, leaving 8 bases between them. This CDR3 region has 15 residues. The CDR3 reads CASSQDRATNYGYTL. DNA of the CDR3: TGCGCCAGCAGCCAAGACAGAGCCACTAACTATGGCTACACCCTC.

The genes are TRBV4-1 and TRBJ1-2, with a weak D call TRBD1 (5 bases). The V end lost 0 bases, the J end lost 3 bases, and 11 bases lay between the germline ends. Looked up from germline, CDR1 is MGHRA and CDR2 is YSYEKL. This CDR3 has 15 residues. The CDR3 bases are TGCGCCAGCAGCCAAGAGACAGTTTCTCACTATGGCTACACCTTC. Its translation: CASSQETVSHYGYTF.